The rows below give T cell receptor beta chains drawn from one sample of a study of blood T cell repertoires in COVID-19. Measured with immunoSEQ multiplex PCR; TCRdb has only the in-frame clones, and not every one. The data hold a few hundred thousand clones, with 85% to 90% observed a single time. Specimen: PBMCs or T cells enriched from blood (not recorded which). These receptors were obtained from a young woman who had recovered from COVID-19. The CDR3 runs from the conserved cysteine through the conserved F or W. Each record gives: J gene, clone size, V gene, D gene, CDR3 length, CDR3 protein, CDR3 DNA. A D gene is named only where the DNA matches it firmly. Not all rows give a size; the values are once, few, many and, for expanded clones, a class.

>TRBJ2-4|.|TRBV28|TRBD1|15
CASSLLTGGANIQYF
TGTGCCAGCAGTCTCCTGACAGGGGGCGCAAACATTCAGTACTTC
>TRBJ2-2|.|TRBV24-1|TRBD2|20
CATSDLPGRASGKSTGELFF
TGTGCCACCAGTGATTTGCCTGGAAGGGCTAGCGGGAAATCAACCGGGGAGCTGTTTTTT
>TRBJ2-3|.|TRBV7-2|TRBD2|17
CASSLATSGSGADTQYF
TGTGCCAGCAGCTTAGCGACTAGCGGGAGCGGGGCAGATACGCAGTATTTT
>TRBJ2-3|.|TRBV7-2|.|14
CASSTSGSTDTQYF
TGTGCCAGCAGCACCAGCGGTAGCACAGATACGCAGTATTTT
>TRBJ2-1|.|TRBV9|.|15
CASSVATRLNNEQFF
TGTGCCAGCAGCGTAGCTACTCGCCTCAACAATGAGCAGTTCTTC
>TRBJ2-3|.|TRBV7-9|TRBD2|16
CASSPKGLADTDTQYF
TGTGCCAGCAGCCCAAAGGGACTAGCGGACACAGATACGCAGTATTTT
>TRBJ2-2|.|TRBV9|TRBD2|16
CASSVVSGTSTGELFF
TGTGCCAGCAGCGTAGTGAGCGGGACGAGCACCGGGGAGCTGTTTTTT
>TRBJ1-6|.|TRBV18|TRBD1|16
CASSQVSGTGQSPLHF
TGTGCCAGCTCACAGGTTTCCGGGACAGGGCAATCACCCCTCCACTTT
>TRBJ2-7|once|TRBV5-1|TRBD1|14
CASSLEHRGRKQYF
TGCGCCAGCAGCTTGGAGCACAGGGGGCGCAAGCAGTACTTC
>TRBJ1-4|.|TRBV5-8|.|15
CASSRIGLGREKLFF
TGTGCCAGCAGCCGGATCGGACTCGGAAGGGAAAAACTGTTTTTT
>TRBJ2-7|.|TRBV7-9|TRBD1|14
CASSLGTGRYEQYF
TGTGCCAGCAGCTTAGGGACAGGGAGATACGAGCAGTACTTC
>TRBJ2-7|.|TRBV12-5|.|13
CASGPGEIYEQYF
TGTGCTAGTGGCCCGGGGGAAATCTACGAGCAGTACTTC
>TRBJ1-5|.|TRBV27|.|15
CASSLGGAGNQPQHF
TGTGCCAGCAGTTTAGGGGGGGCGGGCAATCAGCCCCAGCATTTT
>TRBJ2-2|once|TRBV6-1|TRBD1|18
CASSESLQGALVFGELFF
TGTGCCAGCAGTGAATCTCTACAGGGGGCCCTGGTGTTTGGGGAGCTGTTTTTT
>TRBJ1-6|.|TRBV5-1|TRBD1|15
CASSLSGTENSPLHF
TGCGCCAGCAGCTTGTCGGGGACAGAAAATTCACCCCTCCACTTT
>TRBJ2-5|.|TRBV7-9|TRBD1|16
CASSLGSGTDQETQYF
TGTGCCAGCAGCTTAGGCTCAGGGACAGATCAAGAGACCCAGTACTTC
>TRBJ2-7|.|TRBV4-3|TRBD1|15
CASSRNRGSFYEQYF
TGCGCCAGCAGCCGGAACAGGGGGTCTTTCTACGAGCAGTACTTC
>TRBJ1-4|.|TRBV6-1|TRBD1|15
CASSEYRGRSEKLFF
TGTGCCAGCAGTGAATATAGGGGGCGGAGTGAAAAACTGTTTTTT
>TRBJ2-2|.|TRBV7-2|.|16
CASSLVTGTGTGELFF
TGTGCCAGCAGCTTAGTCACAGGGACGGGCACCGGGGAGCTGTTTTTT
>TRBJ2-7|.|TRBV10-3|.|16
CAINSKGQAPAYEQYF
TGTGCCATCAATTCAAAGGGGCAGGCACCGGCCTACGAGCAGTACTTC
>TRBJ2-7|.|TRBV28|TRBD1|13
CASSRGTGHEQYF
TGTGCCAGCAGCCGCGGGACAGGGCACGAGCAGTACTTC
>TRBJ2-1|many|TRBV5-1|TRBD1|14
CASSLGQGVREQFF
TGCGCCAGCAGCTTGGGACAGGGGGTTAGGGAGCAGTTCTTC
>TRBJ2-2|.|TRBV6-1|TRBD1|16
CASSGPGQGGTGELFF
TGTGCCAGCAGTGGACCGGGACAGGGGGGTACCGGGGAGCTGTTTTTT
>TRBJ1-4|.|TRBV5-4|.|14
CASSRRTDGEKLFF
TGTGCCAGCAGCCGCCGGACAGACGGTGAAAAACTGTTTTTT
>TRBJ2-5|once|TRBV6-6|.|12
CASEGQHETQYF
TGTGCCAGCGAAGGACAGCACGAGACCCAGTACTTC
>TRBJ2-7|.|TRBV12-3/TRBV12-4|.|13
CASSSSSSYEQYF
TGTGCCAGCAGCTCATCGAGCTCCTACGAGCAGTACTTC
>TRBJ2-1|.|TRBV7-8|TRBD2|15
CASSATSGGGNEQFF
TGTGCCAGCAGCGCTACTAGCGGGGGGGGCAATGAGCAGTTCTTC
>TRBJ1-5|.|TRBV4-2|TRBD1|15
CASSQEAGGSQPQHF
TGTGCCAGCAGCCAAGAGGCAGGGGGCTCTCAGCCCCAGCATTTT
>TRBJ1-2|.|TRBV7-9|TRBD1|15
CASSQNDRVSYGYTF
TGTGCCAGCAGCCAGAATGACAGGGTTAGCTATGGCTACACCTTC
>TRBJ1-2|.|TRBV5-1|TRBD1|14
CASSQSGTGDGYTF
TGCGCCAGCAGCCAAAGTGGGACAGGGGATGGCTACACCTTC
>TRBJ1-1|.|TRBV7-8|.|14
CASSLNAGAIEAFF
TGTGCCAGCAGCTTAAACGCAGGGGCTATTGAAGCTTTCTTT
>TRBJ2-1|few|TRBV19|.|15
CASTPSRESYNEQFF
TGTGCCAGTACCCCGAGTCGGGAATCCTACAATGAGCAGTTCTTC
>TRBJ2-1|.|TRBV7-2|TRBD2|15
CASSPPSGWGREQFF
TGTGCCAGCAGCCCCCCTAGCGGGTGGGGAAGGGAGCAGTTCTTC
>TRBJ2-7|.|TRBV27|TRBD2|12
CASSFWGGEQYF
TGTGCCAGCAGTTTCTGGGGGGGCGAGCAGTACTTC
>TRBJ1-2|.|TRBV29-1|.|11
CSAGDNYGYTF
TGCAGCGCAGGGGACAATTATGGCTACACCTTC
>TRBJ2-1|once|TRBV24-1|.|14
CATGEHFSPTAQFF
TGTGCCACAGGTGAACATTTCTCACCCACAGCGCAGTTCTTC
>TRBJ1-1|.|TRBV28|.|12
CASSSPRTEAFF
TGTGCCAGCAGTTCACCCAGGACAGAAGCTTTCTTT
>TRBJ1-2|.|TRBV9|TRBD1|13
CASSYQTGRGYTF
TGTGCCAGCAGCTATCAGACAGGGCGAGGCTACACCTTC
>TRBJ1-3|.|TRBV30|.|18
CAWSDYRASLNSGNTIYF
TGTGCCTGGAGCGATTACAGGGCAAGCCTAAACTCTGGAAACACCATATATTTT
>TRBJ1-6|.|TRBV4-1|TRBD1|16
CASSQVRTGGGVPLHF
TGCGCCAGCAGCCAAGTAAGGACAGGGGGGGGAGTACCCCTCCACTTT
>TRBJ2-1|.|TRBV18|TRBD2|17
CASSSGAGTSGRNEQFF
TGTGCCAGCTCATCCGGTGCCGGGACTAGCGGGAGAAATGAGCAGTTCTTC
>TRBJ1-6|few|TRBV11-2|TRBD1|15
CASSVTGTDNSPLHF
TGTGCCAGCAGCGTCACCGGGACAGATAATTCACCCCTCCACTTT
>TRBJ2-5|.|TRBV19|TRBD1|13
CASRGTVQETQYF
TGTGCCAGTAGAGGGACAGTACAAGAGACCCAGTACTTC
>TRBJ2-3|.|TRBV19|TRBD2|15
CASSIGAGRGDTQYF
TGTGCCAGTAGTATAGGAGCGGGAAGGGGAGATACGCAGTATTTT
>TRBJ1-1|.|TRBV29-1|TRBD1|14
CSVRDRVRSTEAFF
TGCAGCGTTCGGGACAGGGTGCGCAGCACTGAAGCTTTCTTT
>TRBJ1-6|.|TRBV28|.|15
CASSSGSSYNSPLHF
TGTGCCAGCTCCTCCGGGAGCTCCTATAATTCACCCCTCCACTTT
>TRBJ1-1|.|TRBV28|.|13
CASSLMGGTEAFF
TGTGCCAGCAGTTTAATGGGGGGAACTGAAGCTTTCTTT
>TRBJ2-7|.|TRBV24-1|.|14
CATSRRGREDEQYF
TGTGCCACCAGTCGCCGGGGCAGGGAGGACGAGCAGTACTTC
>TRBJ1-6|.|TRBV21-1|.|13
CASSKGENSPLHF
TGTGCCAGCAGCAAAGGGGAGAATTCACCCCTCCACTTT
>TRBJ1-4|once|TRBV2|.|11
CASYSNEKLFF
TGTGCCAGTTATTCTAATGAAAAACTGTTTTTT
>TRBJ2-5|few|TRBV6-5|TRBD1|15
CASSYLQGAGETQYF
TGTGCCAGCAGTTACCTCCAGGGGGCAGGGGAGACCCAGTACTTC
>TRBJ2-7|.|TRBV5-6|TRBD2|15
CASSLLAGVLYEQYF
TGTGCCAGCAGCCTACTAGCGGGAGTCCTCTACGAGCAGTACTTC
>TRBJ1-2|.|TRBV11-3|TRBD1|18
CASSPGQGTSGIADGYTF
TGTGCCAGCAGCCCAGGACAGGGGACCTCAGGTATCGCCGATGGCTACACCTTC
>TRBJ1-5|once|TRBV30|.|12
CAWSLSNQPQHF
TGTGCCTGGAGTCTATCCAATCAGCCCCAGCATTTT